The entry below gives a single T cell receptor beta chain sequence along with its context. Germline CDR1 and CDR2: MNHEY and SVGAGI. This CDR3 contains 18 residues. V trimming: 2 bases; J trimming: 1 base; junction bases outside the gene matches: 8. Using a J-beta primer mix together with a sample-barcoded 5' primer, a second PCR was run for about 7 to 12 cycles. TCRdb re-called the 5' RACE reads through MiXCR, storing one row per CDR3 protein. The sample contains about 680,000 distinct CDR3 sequences, approximately 49% of which appear only once. These data come from a study of blood T cells in healthy people across ages.

V and J are TRBV6-5 and TRBJ2-6; 7 positions agree with TRBD1. The sequencing input was blood. The source of this sequence is a woman in her fifties or sixties in good health. CDR3 sequence: CASSYDRRGRSGANVLTF. In DNA, the CDR3 is TGTGCCAGCAGTTACGATCGAAGGGGGCGTTCTGGGGCCAACGTCCTGACTTTC.